Below are 6 T cell receptor beta chains sequenced from a single sample in a study of control samples from healthy donors and cancer patients. The table came from immunoSEQ multiplex PCR; TCRdb's copy has only in-frame clones and leaves some out. The data show roughly 160,000 clones, less than 95% seen once. Material for sequencing was PBMCs. Every receptor here comes from a man in his sixties with colorectal cancer.

This chain links TRBV30 with TRBJ2-3; the match to TRBD1 covers 8 bases. CDR1 GTSNPN and CDR2 SVGIG come from the germline V gene (reference sequence). This CDR3 spans 14 amino acids. Germline trimming cut 6 bases from V and 2 bases from J; bases unmatched to any gene: 7. CDR3 protein: CACGQGQPTDTQYF. The DNA of the CDR3 is TGTGCCTGCGGACAGGGTCAACCCACAGATACGCAGTATTTT. Full variable domain (missing parts from reference TRBV30 and TRBJ2-3): SQTIHQWPATLVQPVGSPLSLECTVEGTSNPNLYWYRQAAGRGLQLLFYSVGIGQISSEVPQNLSASRPQDRQFILSSKKLLLSDSGFYLCACGQGQPTDTQYFGPGTRLTVL.

The chain couples TRBV3-1 (or the pseudogene TRBV3-2) to TRBJ1-3; D uncertain. Germline CDR1 is LGHDT and CDR2 is YNNKEL (reference sequence). Trimming took 6 bases from V and 4 from J, leaving 7 bases between them. The CDR3 contains 12 residues. Here the CDR3 reads CASSSGGNTIYF. The CDR3 DNA follows: TGTGCCAGCAGTAGTGGGGGAAACACCATATATTTT.

The chain is built from TRBV5-4 and TRBJ2-7, with 9 bases matching TRBD1. Germline CDR1 is SGHNT and CDR2 is YYREEE (reference sequence). CDR3 length: 15 residues. Germline trimming cut 4 bases from V and 3 bases from J; bases unmatched to any gene: 8. CDR3 protein: CASSRGQGGIYEQYF. The CDR3 nucleotides read TGTGCCAGCAGCCGGGGACAGGGTGGAATCTACGAGCAGTACTTC.

The chain uses TRBV10-1 and TRBJ1-3; no firm D call. This CDR3 contains 12 residues. V lost 3 bases and J lost 2, with 2 bases in between. Germline V gene sequence: CDR1 WNHNN, CDR2 SYGVQD (reference sequence). This CDR3 is CASSDPGNTIYF. In DNA, the CDR3 is TGCGCCAGCAGTGACCCTGGAAACACCATATATTTT.

The V call is TRBV27, the J call TRBJ1-1; D uncertain. CDR3 length equals 12 residues. Germline-derived CDR1 and CDR2 are MNHEY and SMNVEV (reference sequence). Trimming took off 5 bases at V and 5 bases at J, with 9 bases between the two ends. CDR3 sequence: CASSPLGTEAFF. CDR3 sequence (DNA): TGTGCCAGCAGTCCCCTGGGGACTGAAGCTTTCTTT.

This clone has just one count. This CDR3 reads CASSLQGLQPQHF. The DNA of the CDR3 is TGTGCCAGCAGCTTGCAGGGCCTTCAGCCCCAGCATTTT. The chain uses TRBV7-9 and TRBJ1-5; TRBD1 might be the D (5 bases). The germline CDR1 and CDR2 sequences are SEHNR and FQNEAQ (reference sequence). Trimming stripped 3 bases from V and 6 bases from J, with 9 bases between. The CDR3 sequence is 13 residues long.